This entry lists 16 T cell receptor beta chains sequenced from one sample in a study of identical twins (dated by TCRdb to 2016 to 2017). The library came from 5' RACE. The sequencing machine was an Illumina HiSeq 2000. TCRdb handled the public reads itself, with Q25 trimming in fastp and clone calling in MiXCR, and kept productive beta chains. When rows share a CDR3 protein, they turn into one entry using the most common DNA and genes. For this sample the table gives approximately 890,000 distinct CDR3 sequences, of which approximately 13% were detected only once. The ten largest clones add up to around 1.6% of the sample. Separately, the same data were catalogued under a study of yellow fever vaccine responses in identical twins.

Sequencing input: PBMCs. These receptors came from a woman between 18 and 30 years old in good health.

The V call is TRBV29-1, the J call TRBJ2-1, with 11 bases that match TRBD2. CDR3 size: 15 residues. Germline values: CDR1 SQVTM, CDR2 ANQGSEA. V shed 6 bases, J shed 3 bases, and the junction held 7 bases outside the gene matches. CDR3 coding DNA: TGCAGCGTGAACCCGACTAGCGGGATCTACAATGAGCAGTTCTTC. This sequence encodes CSVNPTSGIYNEQFF.

The V and J genes are TRBV27 and TRBJ1-6, with a weak D call TRBD1 (6 bases). This CDR3 has 17 residues. The germline V gene encodes CDR1 MNHEY and CDR2 SMNVEV (reference sequence). The germline V and J ends were trimmed by 3 bases and 4 bases, with 16 bases remaining between them. The CDR3: CASSFEGGYPYNSPLHF. Here the CDR3 DNA reads TGTGCCAGCAGTTTCGAGGGGGGATACCCTTATAATTCACCCCTCCACTTT.

This chain joins TRBV7-9 and TRBJ2-7, with D possibly TRBD2 on 6 matching bases. The V end lost 1 base, the J end lost 7 bases, and 11 bases lay between the germline ends. Germline loops: CDR1 SEHNR, CDR2 FQNEAQ (reference sequence). CDR3 length equals 13 residues. The CDR3: CASSLGGLREQYV. Here the CDR3 DNA reads TGTGCCAGCAGCTTAGGGGGACTGAGGGAGCAGTACGTC.

The CDR3 DNA reads TGCGCCAGCAGCCCAGGACCCGACTGGGGCTACGAGCAGTACGTC. This translates into CASSPGPDWGYEQYV. This rearrangement joins TRBV4-1 to TRBJ2-7; D call uncertain. V was shortened by 4 bases and J by 3 bases, with 16 bases between the two germline ends. Germline CDR1 and CDR2: MGHRA and YSYEKL. The CDR3 consists of 15 residues.

The rearrangement links TRBV12-3 or TRBV12-4 to TRBJ2-7; no definite D call. Trimming took 5 bases from V and 3 from J, leaving 11 bases between them. This CDR3 comprises 13 residues. The CDR3 DNA is TGTGCCAGCAGTCTATCCTTGGGCTACGAGCAGTACTTC. Protein: CASSLSLGYEQYF.

The V call is TRBV19, the J call TRBJ2-4, with 7 bases lining up with TRBD1. This CDR3 comprises 19 residues. CDR1 LNHDA and CDR2 SQIVND come from the germline V gene (reference sequence). The V gene end was trimmed by 2 bases and the J gene end by 0 bases; junction bases not matched to a gene: 13. The CDR3 reads CASSIRDRVTGLAKNIQYF. CDR3 nucleotides: TGTGCCAGTAGTATACGAGACAGGGTTACGGGTTTAGCCAAAAACATTCAGTACTTC. Looking up the rest from reference TRBV19 and TRBJ2-4 gives the full variable domain: DGGITQSPKYLFRKEGQNVTLSCEQNLNHDAMYWYRQDPGQGLRLIYYSQIVNDFQKGDIAEGYSVSREKKESFPLTVTSAQKNPTAFYLCASSIRDRVTGLAKNIQYFGAGTRLSVL.

This clonotype turned up a few times. V gene TRBV5-4 combines with J gene TRBJ2-2, with TRBD1 identical over 7 bases. V lost 3 bases and J lost 0; bases outside the gene matches: 5. The germline V gene has CDR1 SGHNT and CDR2 YYREEE (reference sequence). The CDR3 is 16 amino acids. As DNA, the CDR3 is TGTGCCAGCAGCTGGGGGACAGCCCCGAACACCGGGGAGCTGTTTTTT. Translating it yields CASSWGTAPNTGELFF.

The chain couples TRBV27 to TRBJ2-1, with 9 bases aligning to TRBD2. This CDR3 contains 15 residues. CDR1 and CDR2 (germline): MNHEY, SMNVEV (reference sequence). J lost 8 bases, V lost 2 bases, and 7 bases had no gene match. This CDR3 reads CASSLRAGGPYEQFF. In nucleotides, the CDR3 is TGTGCCAGCAGTTTAAGGGCGGGAGGGCCTTATGAGCAGTTCTTC.

In its sample, this clonotype was seen many times. J is TRBJ2-5 and V is TRBV5-1, with TRBD2 as a possible D gene (6 bases). The CDR3 contains 12 residues. Trimming removed 6 bases from V and 7 bases from J, with 13 bases in between. Germline V gene sequence: CDR1 SGHRS, CDR2 YFSETQ. As DNA, the CDR3 is TGCGCCAGCAAGGAGGACGGGGGGACCCAGTACTTC. Its protein is CASKEDGGTQYF.

There are a few counts of this clonotype. The genes are TRBV9 and TRBJ2-3, with D perhaps TRBD2 (5 bases). The germline V gene encodes CDR1 SGDLS and CDR2 YYNGEE. The CDR3 covers 16 residues. V was pared by 4 bases and J by 4 bases, with 19 bases between. CDR3 DNA sequence: TGTGCCAGCAGCCCTTCTAGCCACGGATGGGCAGATACGCAGTATTTT. Protein sequence: CASSPSSHGWADTQYF.

This clonotype was counted a few times. V gene TRBV15 combines with J gene TRBJ2-7; TRBD1 agrees at 10 bases. CDR1 and CDR2 from the germline V gene are LNHNV and YYDKDF (reference sequence). J lost 4 bases, V lost 4 bases, and 4 bases had no gene match. The CDR3 covers 14 residues. The CDR3 reads CATSKGQGVYEQYF. The CDR3 DNA is TGTGCCACCAGCAAAGGACAGGGGGTTTACGAGCAGTACTTC.

The chain combines TRBV15 with TRBJ2-1; 13 bases agree with TRBD2. The CDR3 is made up of 22 amino acids. Germline V gene data show CDR1 as LNHNV and CDR2 as YYDKDF (reference sequence). V trimming: 0 bases; J trimming: 0 bases; junction bases outside the gene matches: 14. CDR3 sequence (DNA): TGTGCCACCAGCAGAGAACCACCAATGACTAGCGGGGGGTCACACTCCTACAATGAGCAGTTCTTC. This sequence encodes CATSREPPMTSGGSHSYNEQFF.

The rearrangement links TRBV6-1 to TRBJ1-4, with 7 bases that match TRBD1. The CDR3 has 15 amino acids. Trimming at V came to 5 bases and at J to 8 bases, leaving 11 bases not matched to a gene. CDR1 is MNHNS, CDR2 SASEGT, per germline. The CDR3 loop reads CASSLNQGVEEKLFF. For the CDR3, the DNA is TGTGCCAGCAGTCTAAACCAGGGGGTTGAAGAAAAACTGTTTTTT.

This clonotype was recorded at least ten times. The V call is TRBV24-1, the J call TRBJ2-5; 8 nucleotides match TRBD1. Unmatched junction bases numbered 12, after V lost 4 bases and J lost 3 bases. The germline gives CDR1 KGHDR, CDR2 SFDVKD. This CDR3 has 17 residues. This CDR3 reads CATSDLGTGLGKETQYF. DNA for the CDR3: TGTGCCACCAGTGACCTTGGGACAGGTCTAGGCAAAGAGACCCAGTACTTC.

This clonotype was found a few times. The chain combines TRBV5-1 with TRBJ1-1; a possible D gene is TRBD1 (5 bases). Trimming removed 2 bases from V and 1 base from J, with 9 bases in between. This CDR3 is built from 14 residues. CDR1 and CDR2 from the germline V gene are SGHRS and YFSETQ. For the CDR3, the DNA is TGCGCCAGCAGCTTTGGGGCCGGGAACACTGAAGCTTTCTTT. The encoded protein is CASSFGAGNTEAFF.

J is TRBJ2-5 and V is TRBV10-3; D gene uncertain. CDR1 is ENHRY, CDR2 SYGVKD, per germline. The V end was cut by 4 bases, the J end by 3 bases, with 12 bases between. The length of the CDR3 is 14 residues. This chain's CDR3 is CAISALSTKETQYF. The CDR3 bases are TGTGCCATCAGTGCCTTGTCGACAAAAGAGACCCAGTACTTC.